This T cell receptor (beta chain) was found in a study of blood T cell repertoires in COVID-19. Study-level information: Collection of acute and convalescent COVID-19 samples took place in the United States, Italy and Spain.

How the authors handled the data: Reference gene primer amplification yielded estimated nucleated cell counts. Here immunoSEQ multiplex PCR was the method, and the copy in TCRdb shows in-frame clones only, minus some. The V and J calls and the clone size are those of that table, but D and trimming were determined from the DNA. The top ten hold 6% to 6.5% of the sample, which has about 110,000 clones, 76% seen once. Trimming pared 4 bases from V and 8 bases from J, leaving 20 bases between. Germline-derived CDR1 and CDR2 are MNHEY and SVGEGT. CDR3 length equals 15 residues. The receptor comes from a man of 80 years or more with COVID-19, enrolled during active disease. The specimen was peripheral blood. The chain combines TRBV6-2 or TRBV6-3 with TRBJ1-1; tentative D call: TRBD1 (5 bases). CDR3: CASSSPGRAYGEAFF. For the CDR3, the DNA is TGTGCCAGCAGTTCCCCCGGCAGGGCCTATGGGGAAGCTTTCTTT.